The 8 T cell receptor beta chains reported below all come from one sample, sequenced in a study of blood T cell repertoires in COVID-19. The repertoire was sequenced with immunoSEQ multiplex PCR; TCRdb's copy has only in-frame clones and lacks some. The sample consists of 200,000 to 250,000 clones, about 83% of them appearing once. The sequenced material came from peripheral blood. These receptors were collected from a human donor in a cohort sampled during active COVID-19.

V usage is TRBV6-6 and J usage is TRBJ1-1; D not resolved. There are 15 residues in the CDR3. Trimming stripped 7 bases from V and 0 bases from J, with 15 bases between. Germline CDR1 MNHNY, CDR2 SVGAGI (reference sequence). The CDR3 is CASTWAGNMNTEAFF. CDR3 DNA sequence: TGTGCCAGCACCTGGGCAGGCAACATGAACACTGAAGCTTTCTTT.

This sequence joins TRBV9 and TRBJ2-1; TRBD2 matches at 9 bases. From germline, CDR1 is SGDLS and CDR2 YYNGEE. Trimming cost V 0 bases and J 9 bases; bases outside gene matches: 7. The CDR3 extends over 15 amino acids. The DNA for the CDR3 is TGTGCCAGCAGCGTAGTCGGCGGGGGGGCCGCTGAGCAGTTCTTC. The encoded protein is CASSVVGGGAAEQFF.

J is TRBJ1-5 and V is TRBV28; D is uncertain. The CDR3 is 18 amino acids. Trimming cost V 5 bases and J 0 bases, with 20 bases left between them. Germline CDR1 and CDR2: MDHEN and SYDVKM. The CDR3 is CASSPLGLGRTSNQPQHF. The CDR3 DNA reads TGTGCCAGCAGTCCCTTAGGTTTGGGGAGAACTAGCAATCAGCCCCAGCATTTT.

V gene TRBV7-2 combines with J gene TRBJ2-2; D is perhaps TRBD2 (6 bases). This CDR3 spans 14 amino acids. Germline V gene sequence: CDR1 SGHTA, CDR2 FQGNSA. Trimming removed 5 bases from V and 7 bases from J, with 14 bases in between. The chain's CDR3 is CASSTLGGSGELFF. The CDR3 nucleotides are TGTGCCAGCAGCACCCTGGGGGGAAGCGGGGAGCTGTTTTTT.

V usage is TRBV5-4 and J usage is TRBJ1-3; 7 nucleotides align to TRBD1. Trimming removed 3 bases from V and 6 bases from J; junction bases left unmatched: 6. From germline, CDR1 is SGHNT and CDR2 YYREEE (reference sequence). CDR3 length: 14 residues. Written as DNA, the CDR3 is TGTGCCAGCAGCTCGGGGACAGCTAAAAACACCATATATTTT. It is translated as CASSSGTAKNTIYF.

This clone showed up just a few times. The sample has other DNA sequences that encode this CDR3 too. The chain joins TRBV30 to TRBJ1-1, with D possibly being TRBD1 (5 bases). The V gene lost 5 bases and the J gene lost 4 bases, with 11 bases spanning the gap. Germline loops: CDR1 GTSNPN, CDR2 SVGIG (reference sequence). There are 12 residues in the CDR3. CDR3: CAWRGSGTEAFF. CDR3 nucleotides: TGTGCCTGGCGGGGGAGCGGCACTGAAGCTTTCTTT. The entire variable domain, with the rest obtained from reference TRBV30 and TRBJ1-1, is as follows: SQTIHQWPATLVQPVGSPLSLECTVEGTSNPNLYWYRQAAGRGLQLLFYSVGIGQISSEVPQNLSASRPQDRQFILSSKKLLLSDSGFYLCAWRGSGTEAFFGQGTRLTVV.

The V and J genes are TRBV3-1 (or the pseudogene TRBV3-2) and TRBJ2-1; D might be TRBD2 (6 bases). The CDR3 is made up of 14 amino acids. Germline V gene sequence: CDR1 LGHDT, CDR2 YNNKEL (reference sequence). V dropped 7 bases and J dropped 1 base, with 11 bases sitting between them. The CDR3 region is CASTRELSYNEQFF. Written as DNA, the CDR3 is TGTGCCAGCACCCGGGAGTTGTCCTACAATGAGCAGTTCTTC.

The genes are TRBV29-1 and TRBJ2-3; 9 bases map to TRBD1. Germline values: CDR1 SQVTM, CDR2 ANQGSEA. The V segment lost 8 bases and the J segment 4 bases; nucleotides outside the gene matches: 7. The CDR3 has 13 residues. Written as DNA, the CDR3 is TGCAGCTTGACAGGGGGTAGGGCAGATACGCAGTATTTT. This translates into CSLTGGRADTQYF.